A selection of T cell receptor beta chains follows, all from one sample in a study of T cells in Graves' hyperthyroidism and ophthalmopathy. One entry per CDR3 protein results from TCRdb running MiXCR on the multiplex PCR reads. This table has over 500,000 distinct CDR3 sequences, 13% to 15% appearing once. The sequenced material came from blood. Receptors were obtained from a woman in her forties with Graves' hyperthyroidism. CDR3s include the opening cysteine and the closing phenylalanine or tryptophan. The D gene is left open where the match is weak. Where a row states a size, it is once, few, many or the class of an expanded clone; other rows omit it.

V gene	J gene	clone size	D gene	CDR3 DNA	CDR3 protein
TRBV19	TRBJ2-1	few	-	TGTGCCAGTAGGACCACAGGTGATCCCTACAATGAGCAGTTCTTC	CASRTTGDPYNEQFF
TRBV7-8	TRBJ2-3	few	-	TGTGCCAGCAGCTTTTCCTTGGATACGCAGTATTTT	CASSFSLDTQYF
TRBV20-1	TRBJ1-5	many	-	TGCAGTGCTAGAAGCATTACGGGCAATCAGCCCCAGCATTTT	CSARSITGNQPQHF
TRBV2	TRBJ2-3	many	-	TGTGCCAGCAGTCCCCGCGGGTGGGTAACAGATACGCAGTATTTT	CASSPRGWVTDTQYF
TRBV18	TRBJ2-4	many	TRBD1	TGTGCCAGCTCACCCTTGGGGACAGGGGGGGACATTCAGTACTTC	CASSPLGTGGDIQYF
TRBV20-1	TRBJ1-6	-	-	TGCAGTGCTAATGACCGGGACTATAATTCACCCCTCCACTTT	CSANDRDYNSPLHF
TRBV5-1	TRBJ2-1	many	-	TGCGCCAGCGGGGAGAGATATCAAGAGAGCAATGAGCAGTTCTTC	CASGERYQESNEQFF
TRBV7-9	TRBJ2-5	many	TRBD1	TGTGCCAGCAGCCGTAACCAGGGGGACCAAGAGACCCAGTACTTC	CASSRNQGDQETQYF
TRBV20-1	TRBJ2-7	many	TRBD2	TGCGCCGGTCGGGAGCGGGAGGGCCCCGAGCAGTACTTC	CAGREREGPEQYF
TRBV5-5	TRBJ1-1	-	TRBD1	TGTGCCAGCAGCCAACTTCAGGGGGCGAGAACTGAAGCTTTCTTT	CASSQLQGARTEAFF
TRBV11-2	TRBJ2-5	many	TRBD2	TGTGCCAGCAGCCCTTCTAGCGGGAAAGAGACCCAGTACTTC	CASSPSSGKETQYF
TRBV11-1	TRBJ2-2	many	-	TGTGCCAGCAGCCCGAGGGACGGTCGTGAGCTGTTTTTT	CASSPRDGRELFF
TRBV2	TRBJ2-1	many	TRBD2	TGTGCCAGCAGTACGACTAGCGGGTGGTCAAGTGAGCAGTTCTTC	CASSTTSGWSSEQFF
TRBV9	TRBJ2-5	many	TRBD2	TGTGCCAGCAGCTCGCGGGGGGGCGGCCAAGAGACCCAGTACTTC	CASSSRGGGQETQYF
TRBV24-1	TRBJ1-2	many	-	TGTGCCACCAGTGATTTCTATAGGGGGTACTATGGCTACACCTTC	CATSDFYRGYYGYTF
TRBV29-1	TRBJ2-7	many	-	TGCAGCGTTGAAGATTTGGGGAGCAGGTCGGAGTACGAGCAGTACTTC	CSVEDLGSRSEYEQYF
TRBV2	TRBJ1-4	-	-	TGTGCCAGCAGTGGAAGCGAAAAACTGTTTTTT	CASSGSEKLFF
TRBV20-1	TRBJ2-3	many	TRBD2	TGCAGTGCAAGGGCCAGCGGGAGGGGGTCTAGCACAGATACGCAGTATTTT	CSARASGRGSSTDTQYF
TRBV6-1	TRBJ1-5	many	-	TGTGCCAGCAGTGCAGGGAGTAGCAATCAGCCCCAGCATTTT	CASSAGSSNQPQHF
TRBV5-1	TRBJ1-1	many	TRBD1	TGCGCCAGCAGCTTAGGATCCGGGACAGGACATAGCAACACTGAAGCTTTCTTT	CASSLGSGTGHSNTEAFF
TRBV30	TRBJ1-1	-	-	TGTGCCTGGAGCGCTTGGAGGGAAAGCACTGAAGCTTTCTTT	CAWSAWRESTEAFF
TRBV6-4	TRBJ2-2	few	-	TGTGCCAGCAGGCGGGGCTCAGGAGCCGGGGAGCTGTTTTTT	CASRRGSGAGELFF
TRBV2	TRBJ2-5	many	TRBD2	TGTGCCAGCAATACCGTGCGGGGGGAGCGGACCCAGTACTTC	CASNTVRGERTQYF
TRBV5-1	TRBJ2-1	many	-	TGCGCCAGCAGCTTGAGGCAGGAACCTTACAATGAGCAGTTCTTC	CASSLRQEPYNEQFF
TRBV28	TRBJ2-1	many	TRBD2	TGTGCCAGCAGTTTAGTGCCTTTACTAGCGGGGGCTAACAATGAGCAGTTCTTC	CASSLVPLLAGANNEQFF
TRBV2	TRBJ1-2	many	TRBD1	TGTGCCAGCAGTCCCGACAGGGGAGGCTATGGCTACACCTTC	CASSPDRGGYGYTF
TRBV5-1	TRBJ2-1	-	TRBD2	TGCGCCACCAAGGGACTAGCGGGAAACAATGAGCAGTTCTTC	CATKGLAGNNEQFF
TRBV28	TRBJ2-5	many	-	TGTGCCAGCAGGTTAGCGCCACAAGAGACCCAGTACTTC	CASRLAPQETQYF
TRBV12-3/TRBV12-4	TRBJ2-7	few	TRBD1	TGTGCCAGCACCCGGGGACAGTCCTACGAGCAGTACTTC	CASTRGQSYEQYF
TRBV18	TRBJ1-1	-	-	TGTGCCAGCTCACCGCCGAGGGCAGGCATGAACACTGAAGCTTTCTTT	CASSPPRAGMNTEAFF
TRBV28	TRBJ1-4	-	TRBD1	TGTGCCAGCAGGTCCCAACCGGGACAGGGGGTGCGAAAACTGTTTTTT	CASRSQPGQGVRKLFF
TRBV2	TRBJ2-2	many	-	TGTGCCAGCAGTGAGGTAGCGCAGAACACCGGGGAGCTGTTTTTT	CASSEVAQNTGELFF
TRBV2	TRBJ2-5	many	-	TGTGCCAGCAGTGAAGATGGGAGGGAGACCCAGTACTTC	CASSEDGRETQYF
TRBV3-1	TRBJ2-1	many	TRBD1	TGTGCCAGCAGCCAAGATGGGGACAGGGAGTCCCACAATGAGCAGTTCTTC	CASSQDGDRESHNEQFF
TRBV2	TRBJ2-3	many	TRBD2	TGTGCCAGCATAGCGGGAGGGCCGTCGGATACGCAGTATTTT	CASIAGGPSDTQYF
TRBV2	TRBJ1-2	many	-	TGTGCCAGCAAAGAATTGCAGGGGACCTATGGCTACACCTTC	CASKELQGTYGYTF
TRBV7-9	TRBJ2-1	many	-	TGTGCCAGCAGCTTAGCGCTGGTTACCTACAATGAGCAGTTCTTC	CASSLALVTYNEQFF